This T cell receptor beta chain was sequenced during a study of shared clonotypes between healthy human individuals. Overall study context: Each donor contributed plates that comprised three CD4 naive, three CD4 memory, two CD8 naive and one CD8 memory.

Sorted-subset replicate PCRs used about 200 ng DNA, about 30,000 T cell genomes. In the authors' workflow: As immunoSEQ supplied junction-only sequences (without quality scores), filtering differed. Method: immunoSEQ multiplex PCR; TCRdb's copy keeps in-frame clones and lacks some. V, J and clone size reflect that table, while D and trimming were determined from the DNA. Of more than 2 million clones detected, around 95% appear once; the ten largest clones hold roughly 0.13%. This clone has only one observation. The CD4+ fraction was divided into a CD45RA+ naive subset and a CD45RA-negative memory subset. The receptor was derived from a man aged 18 to 30 in good health. The sample consisted of naive CD4+ T cells sorted from blood. Regarding subset: CD45RA+ positively selected.

CDR3 nucleotide sequence: TGTGCCAGCAGTTTATTTCCGGGACAGGGGACCCCTGAAGCTTTCTTT. It is translated as CASSLFPGQGTPEAFF. V and J are TRBV27 and TRBJ1-1, with 10 nucleotides matching TRBD1. Germline trimming cut 1 base from V and 6 bases from J; bases unmatched to any gene: 8. CDR3 length: 16 residues. From germline, CDR1 is MNHEY and CDR2 SMNVEV (reference sequence).